This TCR beta chain was sequenced in a study of human CD8 memory T cell subsets. General study points: Compared with precursor exhausted T cells, stem-like memory T cells were suggested by Chao1 estimates to be more diverse. Stem-like memory and precursor exhausted T cells were similarly highly diverse; effector memory cells were not.

CDR1 SGHTA and CDR2 FQGNSA come from the germline V gene. The CDR3 loop spans 13 amino acids. Comments on this clonotype: What it binds is unknown.

From buffy coats of healthy donors, the PBMC were obtained. From duplicate vials of roughly 150,000 sorted CD8+ T cells per subset, RNA was isolated. Investigators built TCR beta libraries using UMI-labeled 5' RACE. TCRdb re-analyzed the 5' RACE reads; it lists each CDR3 protein once, without DNA. The sample table includes some 5,000 distinct CDR3 sequences. The sequence was collected from a human donor in good health. Sequences were obtained from CD8+ T cells from PBMCs. This sequence joins TRBV7-2 and TRBJ1-2. CDR3: CASSLGTDYGYTF.